This paragraph covers one T cell receptor (beta chain) sequence. This sample was taken from a study of blood T cell repertoires in COVID-19. Study-wide background: In each case, the material was cDNA or gDNA derived from T cells, B-cell-depleted T cells, or PBMCs.

This CDR3 contains 14 residues. Germline trimming cut 7 bases from V and 7 bases from J; bases unmatched to any gene: 11. The V gene's germline CDR1 is MNHEY and CDR2 SVGAGI. TCRdb's table, derived via immunoSEQ multiplex PCR, lists solely in-frame clones and lacks some. The sample holds tens of thousands of clones, 80% to 90% seen once. The receptor was isolated from a woman aged 60-75 years with COVID-19, enrolled during active disease. The chain has TRBV6-5 and TRBJ1-1, with 8 nucleotides matching TRBD1. The sample consisted of peripheral blood. The CDR3 region has the DNA TGTGCCAGCAAGAAGGTCACAGGGGGAATTGAAGCTTTCTTT. Its translation: CASKKVTGGIEAFF.